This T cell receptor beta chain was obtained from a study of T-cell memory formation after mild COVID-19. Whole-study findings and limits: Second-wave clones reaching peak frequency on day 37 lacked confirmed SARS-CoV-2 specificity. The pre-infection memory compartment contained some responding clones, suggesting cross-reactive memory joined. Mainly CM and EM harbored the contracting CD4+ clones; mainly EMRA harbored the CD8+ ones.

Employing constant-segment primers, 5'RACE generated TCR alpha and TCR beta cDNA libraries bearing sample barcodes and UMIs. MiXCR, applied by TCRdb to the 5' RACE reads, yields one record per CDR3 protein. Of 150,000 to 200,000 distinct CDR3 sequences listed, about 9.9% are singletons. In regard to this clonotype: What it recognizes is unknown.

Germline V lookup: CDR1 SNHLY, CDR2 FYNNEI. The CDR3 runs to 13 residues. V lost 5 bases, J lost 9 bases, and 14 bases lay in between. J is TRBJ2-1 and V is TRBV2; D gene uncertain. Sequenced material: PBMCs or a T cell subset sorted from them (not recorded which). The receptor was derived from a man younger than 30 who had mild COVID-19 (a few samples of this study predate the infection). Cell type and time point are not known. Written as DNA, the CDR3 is TGTGCCAGCAGTACCTACGGCACCGGTGAGCAGTTCTTC. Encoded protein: CASSTYGTGEQFF. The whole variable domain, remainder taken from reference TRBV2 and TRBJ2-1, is EPEVTQTPSHQVTQMGQEVILRCVPISNHLYFYWYRQILGQKVEFLVSFYNNEISEKSEIFDDQFSVERPDGSNFTLKIRSTKLEDSAMYFCASSTYGTGEQFFGPGTRLTVL.